The 30 T cell receptor beta chains in this list originate from one sample, sequenced in a study of prognosis after radiotherapy for stage I lung cancer. Amplicons of TCR beta CDR3 were generated from genomic DNA by two-round multiplex PCR. Primers specific to each TRBV and TRBJ gene were used in first-round PCR. Using its own MiXCR run on the multiplex PCR reads, TCRdb lists one record per CDR3 protein. The sample records around 31,000 distinct CDR3 sequences, about 29% being singletons. Material: PBMCs, obtained before or after stereotactic body radiation therapy (not recorded which). These receptors originate from a donor aged 50 or older with non-small cell lung cancer.

This clonotype was counted ten times or more. The junction differs from germline at one of its ends, possibly a read error. The chain couples TRBV28 to TRBJ1-2; TRBD1 is a possible D gene (5 bases). The CDR3 sequence is 13 residues long. Germline values: CDR1 MDHEN, CDR2 SYDVKM. The CDR3 loop reads CASSFQGSHGCTF. The DNA of the CDR3 is TGTGCCAGCAGTTTTCAGGGTAGTCATGGCTGCACCTTC.

This clonotype was counted many times. CDR3 in amino acids: CSARKGSYNSPLHF. CDR3 nucleotide sequence: TGCAGTGCTAGAAAGGGCTCCTATAATTCACCCCTCCACTTT. The J gene is TRBJ1-6, the V gene TRBV20-1; D is unclear. V was trimmed by 2 bases and J by 0 bases, leaving 5 bases between them. The CDR3 runs to 14 residues. Germline-derived CDR1 and CDR2 are DFQATT and SNEGSKA (reference sequence).

This clonotype has just one count. The chain has TRBV14 and TRBJ2-7; 7 nucleotides match TRBD2. Germline CDR1 and CDR2: SGHDN and FVKESK. The J segment lost 7 bases and the V segment lost 3 bases, leaving 18 bases of the junction unmatched. CDR3 length: 17 amino acids. CDR3 loop: CASSHGAGAGGRWEQYF. Written as DNA, the CDR3 is TGTGCCAGCAGCCATGGCGCGGGAGCTGGGGGTCGTTGGGAGCAGTACTTC. The full variable domain, in which reference TRBV14 and TRBJ2-7 provide the parts outside the CDR3, is EAGVTQFPSHSVIEKGQTVTLRCDPISGHDNLYWYRRVMGKEIKFLLHFVKESKQDESGMPNNRFLAERTGGTYSTLKVQPAELEDSGVYFCASSHGAGAGGRWEQYFGPGTRLTVT.

This clonotype was found many times. The rearrangement joins TRBV4-2 to TRBJ1-4; possibly TRBD1 for D (5 bases). The CDR3 consists of 15 residues. V dropped 4 bases and J dropped 5 bases, with 14 bases sitting between them. Germline values: CDR1 LGHNA, CDR2 YNFKEQ. CDR3 amino acids: CASSPLQGENEKLFF. CDR3 coding DNA: TGTGCCAGCAGCCCACTACAAGGGGAGAATGAAAAACTGTTTTTT.

Note on this clonotype: A much more abundant neighbour one base away suggests this may be a read error. V and J are TRBV5-1 and TRBJ2-5, with unresolved D. The germline gives CDR1 SGHRS, CDR2 YFSETQ. The CDR3 has 15 amino acids. V was shortened by 0 bases and J by 5 bases, with 14 bases between the two germline ends. CDR3 residues: CASSLGCSLRETQYF. The CDR3 region has the DNA TGCGCCAGCAGCTTGGGATGCTCTCTCCGGGAGACCCAGTACTTC. The full variable domain, in which reference TRBV5-1 and TRBJ2-5 provide the parts outside the CDR3, is KAGVTQTPRYLIKTRGQQVTLSCSPISGHRSVSWYQQTPGQGLQFLFEYFSETQRNKGNFPGRFSGRQFSNSRSEMNVSTLELGDSALYLCASSLGCSLRETQYFGPGTRLLVL.

About this clonotype itself: One base away lies a much larger clone, so this may be a sequencing read error. The rearrangement links TRBV11-2 to TRBJ1-1; D is unresolved. This CDR3 region has 12 residues. Germline CDR1 SGHAT, CDR2 FQNNGV. The V end was cut by 3 bases, the J end by 11 bases, with 13 bases between. CDR3 protein: CASSFTVKEAFF. In DNA form, the CDR3 reads TGTGCCAGCAGCTTCACAGTCAAAGAGGCTTTCTTT.

About this clonotype: This sequence is one base from a far larger clone and is likely a read error. The CDR3 protein is CASSLKGGRLETQYF. The DNA for the CDR3 is TGTGCCAGCAGCTTGAAGGGAGGGCGACTGGAGACCCAGTACTTC. The chain is built from TRBV12-3 or TRBV12-4 and TRBJ2-5; 7 positions match TRBD2. The CDR3 sequence is 15 residues long. The V gene end was trimmed by 6 bases and the J gene end by 5 bases; junction bases not matched to a gene: 12.

Comments on this clonotype: Since a much larger clone is just one base distant, this may be a read error. This rearrangement joins TRBV18 to TRBJ2-1; TRBD1 is a possible D gene (6 bases). Trimming took off 6 bases at V and 6 bases at J, with 12 bases between the two ends. There are 13 residues in the CDR3. Germline assignment: CDR1 KGHSH and CDR2 LQKENI. Written as DNA, the CDR3 is TGTGCCAGCTCCCCCGGACAGATCAATGAGCAGTTCTTC. Amino acids: CASSPGQINEQFF. Variable domain in full (rest from reference TRBV18 and TRBJ2-1): NAGVMQNPRHLVRRRGQEARLRCSPMKGHSHVYWYRQLPEEGLKFMVYLQKENIIDESGMPKERFSAEFPKEGPSILRIQQVVRGDSAAYFCASSPGQINEQFFGPGTRLTVL.

This clonotype was recorded a few times. The CDR3 sequence is CASSQGQGTGANVLTF. CDR3 in DNA: TGCGCCAGCAGCCAAGGGCAGGGAACTGGGGCCAACGTCCTGACTTTC. The genes are TRBV4-1 and TRBJ2-6, with D perhaps matching TRBD1 (5 bases). With 1 base removed from V and 2 bases from J, the gap between germline ends came to 9 bases. CDR1 MGHRA and CDR2 YSYEKL come from the germline V gene. The CDR3 extends over 16 amino acids.

On this clonotype: A much larger clone sits a single nucleotide away, making a read error possible. The chain recombines TRBV5-4 with TRBJ2-2; 14 bases map to TRBD2. The V gene end was trimmed by 4 bases and the J gene end by 5 bases; junction bases not matched to a gene: 10. This CDR3 has 18 amino acids. Germline V gene data show CDR1 as SGHNT and CDR2 as YYREEE (reference sequence). The CDR3 DNA sequence: TGTGCCAGCAGCCAAGCCGGACTAGCGGGAGGTCAAACCGGGGAGCTGTTTTTT. Its translation: CASSQAGLAGGQTGELFF.

The CDR3 loop reads CASSLAAMGKYYGYTF. The CDR3 bases are TGTGCCAGCAGCTTAGCCGCTATGGGGAAGTACTATGGCTACACCTTC. The gene calls are TRBV7-2 and TRBJ1-2; the D is unclear. CDR1 and CDR2 (germline): SGHTA, FQGNSA. This CDR3 is 16 amino acids long. The germline V and J ends were trimmed by 0 bases and 3 bases, with 14 bases remaining between them.

V is TRBV6-5 and J is TRBJ1-1; no clear D gene. Germline loops: CDR1 MNHEY, CDR2 SVGAGI. V lost 2 bases to trimming and J lost 4 bases, with 8 bases between them. The CDR3 has 13 amino acids. The CDR3 sequence is CASSYKVGTEAFF. CDR3 DNA: TGTGCCAGCAGTTACAAAGTAGGCACTGAAGCTTTCTTT.

This clonotype was seen a handful of times. This clone may be a read error of a much larger clone one base away. This rearrangement joins TRBV5-5 to TRBJ2-3; D call uncertain. Trimming took off 3 bases at V and 7 bases at J, with 15 bases between the two ends. The CDR3 consists of 14 residues. Germline V gene lookup returns CDR1 SGHKS and CDR2 YYEKEE (reference sequence). The CDR3 DNA is TGTGCCAGCAGCTCTATGTCGCCGGAGAATACGCAGTATTTT. This gives the protein CASSSMSPENTQYF. Combining the CDR3 with reference TRBV5-5 and TRBJ2-3 gives the whole variable domain DAGVTQSPTHLIKTRGQQVTLRCSPISGHKSVSWYQQVLGQGPQFIFQYYEKEERGRGNFPDRFSARQFPNYSSELNVNALLLGDSALYLCASSSMSPENTQYFGPGTRLTVL.

This clonotype was observed many times. Here the CDR3 reads CASSPGLYSPLHF. The DNA of the CDR3 is TGTGCCAGCAGCCCCGGACTCTATTCACCCCTCCACTTT. The chain recombines TRBV3-1 with TRBJ1-6; no clear D. V lost 4 bases and J 8 bases, leaving 9 bases between the germline ends. Germline loops: CDR1 LGHDT, CDR2 YNNKEL (reference sequence). The CDR3 is 13 amino acids.

This clonotype was detected ten times or more. The chain couples TRBV4-2 to TRBJ2-6; D not certain. In germline, CDR1 is LGHNA, CDR2 YNFKEQ. V was trimmed by 0 bases and J by 4 bases, leaving 4 bases between them. This CDR3 has 14 amino acids. The CDR3 reads CASSQDKGANVLTF. The DNA of the CDR3 is TGTGCCAGCAGCCAAGATAAGGGGGCCAACGTCCTGACTTTC.

This clonotype was counted ten times or more. The chain couples TRBV19 to TRBJ1-5; 8 bases agree with TRBD1. V gave up 4 bases and J gave up 6 bases; unmatched junction bases: 8. The CDR3 has 15 residues. Germline V CDR1 and CDR2: LNHDA, SQIVND (reference sequence). Here the CDR3 DNA reads TGTGCCAGTAGTACCGACAGGGGAAGGAGTCAGCCCCAGCATTTT. Residues: CASSTDRGRSQPQHF. The full variable domain, with the rest looked up from reference TRBV19 and TRBJ1-5, is DGGITQSPKYLFRKEGQNVTLSCEQNLNHDAMYWYRQDPGQGLRLIYYSQIVNDFQKGDIAEGYSVSREKKESFPLTVTSAQKNPTAFYLCASSTDRGRSQPQHFGDGTRLSIL.

At least ten counts were recorded for this clonotype. The chain couples TRBV10-2 to TRBJ2-2; 10 positions match TRBD2. This CDR3 has 17 residues. The ends lost 10 bases at V and 1 base at J; junction bases unmatched: 12. The germline CDR1 and CDR2 sequences are WSHSY and SAAADI. CDR3: CATPPPGLAWNTGELFF. The CDR3 region has the DNA TGCGCCACCCCTCCCCCGGGACTAGCGTGGAACACCGGGGAGCTGTTTTTT.

Details on this clonotype: This could be a read error, since a much larger clone is one nucleotide away. The CDR3 sequence is CARGDFARRTGELFF. CDR3 bases: TGTGCCAGGGGGGACTTCGCCCGCCGCACCGGGGAGCTGTTTTTT. This rearrangement joins TRBV10-3 to TRBJ2-2; tentative D call: TRBD2 (6 bases). This CDR3 spans 15 amino acids. V dropped 10 bases and J dropped 4 bases, with 19 bases sitting between them. The germline CDR1 and CDR2 sequences are ENHRY and SYGVKD.

In its sample, this clonotype was seen many times. In DNA, the CDR3 is TGTGCCAGCAGCGCATCCTACAATGAGCAGTTCTTC. Its protein is CASSASYNEQFF. The chain employs TRBV6-1 and TRBJ2-1; D uncertain. There are 12 residues in the CDR3. Germline loops: CDR1 MNHNS, CDR2 SASEGT. Trimming left V 6 bases short and J 1 base short, with 4 bases between.

This clonotype was counted ten times or more. V and J are TRBV11-3 and TRBJ2-1, with D perhaps given as TRBD1 or TRBD2 (6 bases each). Trimming removed 4 bases from V and 7 bases from J, with 14 bases in between. Germline values: CDR1 SGHNT, CDR2 YENEEA. The CDR3 loop spans 14 amino acids. CDR3 loop: CASSSHGGTNEQFF. CDR3 in DNA: TGTGCCAGCAGCTCACACGGCGGGACAAATGAGCAGTTCTTC.

The chain uses TRBV10-2 and TRBJ2-1, with 10 bases that match TRBD2. V lost 3 bases and J lost 3; bases outside the gene matches: 11. Germline assignment: CDR1 WSHSY and CDR2 SAAADI. This CDR3 comprises 18 residues. In DNA, the CDR3 is TGCGCCAGCAGTGACCTAAATTTAGCGGGAGGACTCTACAATGAGCAGTTCTTC. Protein product: CASSDLNLAGGLYNEQFF.

Many counts were recorded for this clonotype. The chain combines TRBV11-1 with TRBJ2-7; the match to TRBD1 covers 7 bases. The length of the CDR3 is 16 residues. The germline V gene encodes CDR1 SGHAT and CDR2 FQDESV (reference sequence). V lost 0 bases and J lost 5; bases outside the gene matches: 10. In DNA form, the CDR3 reads TGTGCCAGCAGCTTAGCGCTATCGACAGGGTGGAACGAGCAGTACTTC. Translating gives CASSLALSTGWNEQYF. Filled out from reference TRBV11-1 and TRBJ2-7, the complete variable domain reads EAEVAQSPRYKITEKSQAVAFWCDPISGHATLYWYRQILGQGPELLVQFQDESVVDDSQLPKDRFSAERLKGVDSTLKIQPAELGDSAMYLCASSLALSTGWNEQYFGPGTRLTVT.

Worth noting for this clonotype: Relative to the germline gene, one junction end is altered; a read error may explain this. V usage is TRBV30 and J usage is TRBJ1-1; D not certain. Germline V CDR1 and CDR2: GTSNPN, SVGIG (reference sequence). The CDR3 is 13 residues long. The CDR3 nucleotides are TGTGCCTGGAGTCCGCATGGGCGGACTGAATCTTTCTTT. Protein product: CAWSPHGRTESFF.

This clonotype was recorded many times. This chain links TRBV30 with TRBJ2-1; D is unresolved. V lost 5 bases to trimming and J lost 9 bases, with 14 bases between them. The germline V gene encodes CDR1 GTSNPN and CDR2 SVGIG (reference sequence). CDR3 length equals 12 residues. CDR3 coding DNA: TGTGCCTGGGGCTCCGTAGAGCTTGAGCAGTTCTTC. Translation: CAWGSVELEQFF.

Regarding this clonotype: A much larger clone lies a single base off, so this may be a read error. CDR3 coding DNA: TGTGCCAGCAGTTGGGACATAAATAATGAAAAACTGTTTTTT. It is translated as CASSWDINNEKLFF. The chain joins TRBV6-5 to TRBJ1-4, with a weak D call TRBD1 (6 bases). V was shortened by 4 bases and J by 4 bases, with 10 bases between the two germline ends. CDR3 length: 14 amino acids. Germline CDR1 MNHEY, CDR2 SVGAGI.

This chain links TRBV3-1 with TRBJ1-1; D uncertain. This CDR3 has 13 residues. Trimming removed 1 base from V and 4 bases from J, with 7 bases in between. Germline V gives CDR1 LGHDT, CDR2 YNNKEL (reference sequence). The DNA for the CDR3 is TGTGCCAGCAGCCAAGTTGCGGGCACTGAAGCTTTCTTT. The encoded protein is CASSQVAGTEAFF.

At least ten counts were recorded for this clonotype. This rearrangement joins TRBV12-3 or TRBV12-4 to TRBJ2-7; possible D gene TRBD1, 5 bases. This CDR3 has 14 amino acids. V shed 4 bases and J shed 3 bases, with 13 bases lying between them. CDR3 region: CASSWSGLNYEQYF. CDR3 coding DNA: TGTGCCAGCAGTTGGTCAGGGCTAAACTACGAGCAGTACTTC.

The J gene is TRBJ2-1, the V gene TRBV6-5, with D possibly being TRBD2 (6 bases). The V end was cut by 4 bases, the J end by 6 bases, with 13 bases between. The V gene's germline CDR1 is MNHEY and CDR2 SVGAGI. CDR3 length: 14 residues. The CDR3 sequence is CASSFMTSANEQFF. The CDR3 DNA reads as TGTGCCAGCAGTTTCATGACTAGTGCCAATGAGCAGTTCTTC.

A word on this clonotype: A clone one base away is much larger, so this may be a read error. This chain links TRBV20-1 with TRBJ2-1; TRBD2 might be the D (5 bases). The V gene's germline CDR1 is DFQATT and CDR2 SNEGSKA (reference sequence). The CDR3 has 14 residues. Trimming left V 3 bases short and J 3 bases short, with 12 bases between. The CDR3 bases are TGCAGTGCTAGGGCGGGCTTTCTCTACAATGAGCAGTTCTTC. It translates to CSARAGFLYNEQFF.

Details on this clonotype: A read error likely explains this, since a far larger clone differs by one base. This chain connects TRBV7-9 to TRBJ2-3; D unclear. The germline V gene encodes CDR1 SEHNR and CDR2 FQNEAQ (reference sequence). The CDR3 sequence is 13 residues long. The CDR3 region has the DNA TGTGCCTGCAGCCCTCTCCGCGCAGATACGCAGTATTTT. Encoded protein: CACSPLRADTQYF.